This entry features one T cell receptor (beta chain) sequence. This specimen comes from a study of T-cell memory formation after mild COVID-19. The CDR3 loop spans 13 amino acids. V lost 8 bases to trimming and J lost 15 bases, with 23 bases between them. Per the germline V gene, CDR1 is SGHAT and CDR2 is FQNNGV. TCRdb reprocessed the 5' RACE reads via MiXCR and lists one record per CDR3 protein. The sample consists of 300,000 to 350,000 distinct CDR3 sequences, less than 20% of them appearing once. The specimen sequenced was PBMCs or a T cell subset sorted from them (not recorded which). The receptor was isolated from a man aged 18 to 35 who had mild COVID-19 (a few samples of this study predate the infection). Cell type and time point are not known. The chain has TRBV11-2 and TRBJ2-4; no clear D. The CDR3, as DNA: TGTGCCAGCCGAAACTTGAAGCGCGGCCTCTGGTACTTC. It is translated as CASRNLKRGLWYF.